The rows below give T cell receptor beta chains drawn from one sample of a study of Graves' ophthalmopathy and Graves' hyperthyroidism. TCRdb reprocessed the multiplex PCR reads with MiXCR, giving one entry per CDR3 protein. Here the sample spans approximately 160,000 distinct CDR3 sequences, less than 45% being singletons. The sequenced sample consisted of peripheral blood. The receptors originated from a woman in her 40s with Graves' ophthalmopathy. The CDR3 runs from the conserved cysteine through the conserved F or W. A D gene is named only where the DNA matches it firmly. Part of the rows lack a size; the others show once, few, many or a class for expanded clones.

j_gene,abundance,v_gene,d_gene,CDR3aa,CDR3nt
TRBJ1-2,many,TRBV2,.,CASRRTVYGYTF,TGTGCCAGCAGGCGGACAGTCTATGGCTACACCTTC
TRBJ2-5,.,TRBV6-2/TRBV6-3,TRBD2,CASRLTSGRFQETQYF,TGTGCCAGCAGACTAACTAGCGGGAGGTTCCAAGAGACCCAGTACTTC
TRBJ2-7,many,TRBV11-1,TRBD1,CASRRTGGSLYEQYF,TGTGCCAGCAGAAGAACAGGGGGCTCCCTCTACGAGCAGTACTTC
TRBJ1-1,many,TRBV15,.,CATSVPGSVTEAFF,TGTGCCACCAGCGTTCCGGGATCAGTCACTGAAGCTTTCTTT
TRBJ2-5,many,TRBV7-2,.,CASSRQSGAGETQYF,TGTGCCAGCAGCCGTCAATCAGGAGCCGGAGAGACCCAGTACTTC
TRBJ2-2,many,TRBV19,.,CASSIRTASTGELFF,TGTGCCAGTAGTATTCGGACAGCGAGCACCGGGGAGCTGTTTTTT
TRBJ2-7,many,TRBV6-1,TRBD1,CASSRTGETYEQYF,TGTGCCAGCAGCAGGACAGGGGAAACCTACGAGCAGTACTTC
TRBJ1-1,.,TRBV6-5,TRBD1,CASSYPVRDRGAFF,TGTGCCAGCAGTTACCCCGTCCGGGACAGGGGAGCTTTCTTT
TRBJ1-1,once,TRBV28,.,CAARSTGSTEAFF,TGTGCCGCCCGGAGTACAGGGAGCACTGAAGCTTTCTTT
TRBJ2-7,.,TRBV6-2/TRBV6-3,TRBD1,CASSTGQGRTYEQYF,TGTGCCAGCAGTACCGGACAGGGGAGGACCTACGAGCAGTACTTC
TRBJ1-2,many,TRBV7-2,.,CASSLLESGYTF,TGTGCCAGCAGCTTACTCGAGTCCGGCTACACCTTC
TRBJ2-7,many,TRBV6-1,.,CASSDSHMDEQYF,TGTGCCAGCAGTGATTCGCACATGGACGAGCAGTACTTC
TRBJ2-3,.,TRBV6-5,.,CASSFSGVDTQYF,TGTGCCAGCAGTTTCTCGGGGGTAGATACGCAGTATTTT
TRBJ2-2,.,TRBV12-3/TRBV12-4,.,CASTPVGVGELFF,TGTGCCAGCACCCCGGTCGGGGTCGGGGAGCTGTTTTTT
TRBJ1-2,.,TRBV6-5,TRBD1,CASSYQRDRRIYGYTF,TGTGCCAGCAGTTACCAACGGGACAGGAGGATCTATGGCTACACCTTC
TRBJ1-1,.,TRBV6-1,.,CASSLQGQNTEAFF,TGTGCCAGCAGCCTCCAGGGGCAGAACACTGAAGCTTTCTTT
TRBJ1-1,many,TRBV4-1,.,CASSQETANTEAFF,TGCGCCAGCAGCCAGGAGACAGCTAACACTGAAGCTTTCTTT
TRBJ1-1,many,TRBV27,.,CASSLRETANTEAFF,TGTGCCAGCAGTTTAAGGGAGACGGCGAACACTGAAGCTTTCTTT
TRBJ1-2,.,TRBV2,TRBD1,CASLTTGGYGYTF,TGTGCCAGCCTAACCACAGGGGGCTATGGCTACACCTTC
TRBJ1-6,.,TRBV7-2,.,CASNSGLLGSPLHF,TGTGCCAGCAACTCAGGCCTCCTCGGTTCACCCCTCCACTTT
TRBJ1-1,.,TRBV12-3/TRBV12-4,.,CASSRQLLMNTEAFF,TGTGCCAGCAGTCGACAGCTCCTAATGAACACTGAAGCTTTCTTT
TRBJ2-5,many,TRBV2,TRBD2,CASNGRTSGSETQYF,TGTGCCAGCAATGGCCGGACTAGCGGGAGTGAGACCCAGTACTTC
TRBJ1-3,.,TRBV27,.,CASSLGSPASSGNTIYF,TGTGCCAGCAGTTTAGGGTCCCCCGCGAGCTCTGGAAACACCATATATTTT
TRBJ2-7,.,TRBV30,.,CAWSNYEGQYEQYF,TGTGCCTGGAGTAACTACGAAGGACAGTACGAGCAGTACTTC
TRBJ1-6,many,TRBV7-9,.,CASSLGGEYNSPLHF,TGTGCCAGCAGTTTGGGGGGGGAGTATAATTCACCCCTCCACTTT
TRBJ1-1,many,TRBV5-1,TRBD1,CASSLVRTGANTEAFF,TGCGCCAGCAGCTTGGTGAGGACAGGGGCTAACACTGAAGCTTTCTTT
TRBJ2-5,many,TRBV29-1,.,CSVEPEAQYF,TGCAGCGTGGAGCCCGAAGCCCAGTACTTC
TRBJ2-7,.,TRBV6-2/TRBV6-3,.,CASTDLRWRQYF,TGTGCCAGCACGGATCTCCGATGGCGGCAGTACTTC
TRBJ1-1,.,TRBV24-1,.,CATSPRQLTDLEAFF,TGTGCCACCAGCCCTAGACAGTTGACTGATCTTGAAGCTTTCTTT
TRBJ2-2,many,TRBV27,TRBD2,CASKASGNIGTGELFF,TGTGCCAGCAAGGCTAGCGGGAATATTGGAACCGGGGAGCTGTTTTTT
TRBJ2-4,many,TRBV3-1,.,CASSQDGNIQYF,TGTGCCAGCAGCCAAGACGGAAACATTCAGTACTTC
TRBJ2-7,.,TRBV7-9,TRBD1,CASTRGGTGYYEQYF,TGTGCCAGCACCAGGGGGGGGACAGGGTACTACGAGCAGTACTTC
TRBJ2-5,.,TRBV12-3/TRBV12-4,TRBD1,CASSDRDRGMKETQYF,TGTGCCAGCAGTGACCGGGACAGGGGGATGAAAGAGACCCAGTACTTC
TRBJ1-1,.,TRBV7-6,.,CASSQRRDGAEAFF,TGTGCCAGCAGCCAGCGCAGGGACGGGGCTGAAGCTTTCTTT
TRBJ2-7,once,TRBV12-3/TRBV12-4,.,CASSLRWVYEQYF,TGTGCCAGCAGTTTGAGGTGGGTCTACGAGCAGTACTTC
TRBJ2-5,many,TRBV6-5,TRBD2,CASSYGGLAGQETQYF,TGTGCCAGCAGTTATGGTGGCCTAGCGGGGCAAGAGACCCAGTACTTC
TRBJ2-5,.,TRBV6-5,.,CASSYGGTGEQETQYF,TGTGCCAGCAGTTACGGGGGTACGGGGGAACAAGAGACCCAGTACTTC
TRBJ1-5,.,TRBV7-2,TRBD1,CASSLAGQGNGQPQHF,TGCGCCAGCAGCTTGGCGGGACAGGGCAACGGGCAGCCCCAGCATTTT
TRBJ2-5,.,TRBV7-2,TRBD1,CASSSTGEAETQYF,TGTGCCAGCAGCTCGACAGGGGAGGCAGAGACCCAGTACTTC
TRBJ1-5,many,TRBV2,TRBD1,CASRPTGEGQPQHF,TGTGCCAGCAGGCCAACAGGGGAAGGTCAGCCCCAGCATTTT
TRBJ2-2,.,TRBV24-1,TRBD2,CATSDPGLAGVAGELFF,TGTGCCACCAGTGACCCGGGACTAGCGGGAGTTGCCGGGGAGCTGTTTTTT
TRBJ2-7,many,TRBV11-1,TRBD2,CASTLRAGGTYEQYF,TGTGCCAGCACCTTAAGAGCGGGAGGGACCTACGAGCAGTACTTC
TRBJ1-5,.,TRBV7-2,.,CASSLGGYRNQPQHF,TGTGCCAGCAGTTTAGGAGGGTATCGCAATCAGCCCCAGCATTTT
TRBJ1-6,.,TRBV6-2/TRBV6-3,.,CASSYSGRLDSPLHF,TGTGCCAGCAGTTACTCCGGGAGGCTAGATTCACCCCTCCACTTT
TRBJ2-5,many,TRBV6-1,TRBD1,CATYRGETQYF,TGTGCCACATACAGGGGAGAGACCCAGTACTTC
TRBJ2-7,.,TRBV12-5,.,CASALQQGPAVYEQYF,TGTGCTAGTGCCCTGCAACAGGGACCCGCCGTCTACGAGCAGTACTTC